This TCR beta chain appears in the sequencing data of a study of T cell responses to AZD1222 COVID-19 vaccine. On the study more broadly: Some second doses came at about 4 weeks and others at about 12 weeks; these were pooled.

The CDR3 has 15 residues. Germline V gene data show CDR1 as MNHEY and CDR2 as SVGAGI. V was cut by 0 bases and J by 2 bases, with 10 bases left in between. On this clone: Its matching antigen is unknown.

The assay was immunoSEQ multiplex PCR, and TCRdb's table has in-frame clones only and misses some. The sample shows about 130,000 clones, around 90% of them seen only once. Findings and caveats of the study: The study reported that nearly half of spike-specific TCRs target unmutated variant regions. Only a handful of AZD1222 recipients, about six in all, had baseline seropositivity.

This TCR derives from an adult in good health. The sequencing here drew on peripheral blood, taken on day 0 of AZD1222 vaccination. The chain has TRBV6-5 and TRBJ1-2; no reliable D call. The CDR3 is CASSYSATFNYGYTF. CDR3 in DNA: TGTGCCAGCAGTTACTCTGCGACCTTCAACTATGGCTACACCTTC.